Listed here are 10 T cell receptor beta chains from one sample, sequenced in a study of T cells in Graves' hyperthyroidism and ophthalmopathy. From RNA transcripts, TCR beta CDR3 regions were amplified. HTBI primers drove first-round RT-PCR of the TCR CDR3. TCRdb used MiXCR to reprocess the multiplex PCR reads, holding one entry per CDR3 protein. The repertoire holds roughly 630,000 distinct CDR3 sequences, with approximately 15% as singletons. The sample comprised blood. The source of these receptors is a woman aged 25 to 39 with Graves' hyperthyroidism.

Details on this clonotype: Since a much larger clone is just one base distant, this may be a read error. V and J are TRBV20-1 and TRBJ1-2; D is unclear. Trimming pared 4 bases from V and 5 bases from J, leaving 17 bases between. This CDR3 has 14 amino acids. Germline V gene lookup returns CDR1 DFQATT and CDR2 SNEGSKA (reference sequence). The CDR3, as DNA: TGCAGTGCTACGGCCCTGGAGGAACGGTATGGCTACACCTTC. This codes for CSATALEERYGYTF.

This clonotype was seen a handful of times. CDR3 in amino acids: CASSAGQGHRSTEAFF. The CDR3 DNA reads TGTGCCAGCAGTGCAGGACAGGGGCACCGGAGCACTGAAGCTTTCTTT. The chain links TRBV6-1 to TRBJ1-1, with TRBD1 identical over 9 bases. V gave up 4 bases and J gave up 4 bases; unmatched junction bases: 10. The CDR3 has 16 amino acids. Germline CDR1 reads MNHNS; CDR2 reads SASEGT.

This clonotype occurred a few times. The chain recombines TRBV13 with TRBJ2-1; 11 nucleotides agree with TRBD2. CDR3 length equals 17 residues. In germline, CDR1 is PRHDT, CDR2 FYEKMQ (reference sequence). Germline trimming cut 3 bases from V and 4 bases from J; bases unmatched to any gene: 8. CDR3 region: CASSFGTSGSIYNEQFF. The CDR3 bases are TGTGCCAGCAGCTTCGGTACTAGCGGGAGTATATACAATGAGCAGTTCTTC.

This clonotype was counted only a few times. This chain joins TRBV27 and TRBJ1-5; unclear D gene. Trimming left V 1 base short and J 6 bases short, with 7 bases between. The CDR3 has 13 amino acids. Germline-derived CDR1 and CDR2 are MNHEY and SMNVEV (reference sequence). CDR3 in amino acids: CASSLFGFQPQHF. CDR3 coding DNA: TGTGCCAGCAGTTTATTCGGGTTTCAGCCCCAGCATTTT.

This clonotype was found many times. The rearrangement uses TRBV6-1 and TRBJ1-2; TRBD1 is a possible D gene (5 bases). V shed 8 bases and J shed 6 bases, with 7 bases lying between them. From germline, CDR1 is MNHNS and CDR2 SASEGT. This CDR3 region has 10 residues. The DNA for the CDR3 is TGTGCCAGCGGCAGGGATGGCTACACCTTC. This translates into CASGRDGYTF.

This clonotype was detected many times. The rearrangement uses TRBV28 and TRBJ2-3; 9 nucleotides agree with TRBD1. V lost 3 bases and J lost 3; bases outside the gene matches: 7. The V gene's germline CDR1 is MDHEN and CDR2 SYDVKM. The CDR3 has 16 residues. The CDR3 DNA reads as TGTGCCAGCAGTTTCGGAGGGACAGGGTCAACAGATACGCAGTATTTT. Its protein is CASSFGGTGSTDTQYF. Full variable domain (remainder filled in from reference TRBV28 and TRBJ2-3): DVKVTQSSRYLVKRTGEKVFLECVQDMDHENMFWYRQDPGLGLRLIYFSYDVKMKEKGDIPEGYSVSREKKERFSLILESASTNQTSMYLCASSFGGTGSTDTQYFGPGTRLTVL.

In its sample, this clonotype was seen a few times. The chain combines TRBV6-1 with TRBJ1-4, with unresolved D. Trimming removed 6 bases at V and 5 bases at J, with 10 bases between. From germline, CDR1 is MNHNS and CDR2 SASEGT. CDR3 length: 13 amino acids. The CDR3 DNA reads TGTGCCAGCAGAGGACGGAAGAATGAAAAACTGTTTTTT. Protein: CASRGRKNEKLFF.

This clonotype was counted many times. The chain employs TRBV3-1 and TRBJ1-1; D unclear. The germline V and J ends were trimmed by 1 base and 10 bases, with 13 bases remaining between them. The CDR3 length is 13 residues. Germline V lookup: CDR1 LGHDT, CDR2 YNNKEL (reference sequence). CDR3 DNA sequence: TGTGCCAGCAGCCAAGCCACCTTTTCGGGAGCTTTCTTT. It specifies CASSQATFSGAFF.

Many counts were recorded for this clonotype. This chain connects TRBV6-2 or TRBV6-3 to TRBJ2-2; D possibly corresponds to TRBD2 (5 bases). The CDR3 has 11 amino acids. Germline values: CDR1 MNHEY, CDR2 SVGEGT. The germline V and J ends were trimmed by 6 bases and 7 bases, with 6 bases remaining between them. The DNA for the CDR3 is TGTGCCAGCAGAGCGGTCGGGGAGCTGTTTTTT. Its translation is CASRAVGELFF.

The chain uses TRBV20-1 and TRBJ2-7; possibly TRBD1 for D (5 bases). V was shortened by 6 bases and J by 0 bases, with 21 bases between the two germline ends. CDR1 is DFQATT and CDR2 is SNEGSKA in the germline V gene (reference sequence). This CDR3 is built from 16 residues. In DNA form, the CDR3 reads TGCAGTGCCATAGATCCGACTCCGACAGTCTCCTACGAGCAGTACTTC. This gives the protein CSAIDPTPTVSYEQYF.